The 5 T cell receptor beta chains below all came from one sample that was sequenced in a study of PD-L1 blockade in urothelial cancer. Profiled with immunoSEQ multiplex PCR; TCRdb holds only in-frame clones, not every one. The sample holds some 22,000 clones, around 90% seen once. Time point denoted: peripheral blood 6 weeks after treatment start. Specimen: PBMCs, collected around atezolizumab (anti-PD-L1) treatment. The receptors here all came from a woman aged 60-75 years with urothelial cancer.

This clone has only a few counts. The chain is built from TRBV27 and TRBJ1-2; 8 bases match TRBD1. The CDR3 runs to 13 residues. Germline CDR1 is MNHEY and CDR2 is SMNVEV (reference sequence). Trimming removed 2 bases from V and 7 bases from J; junction bases left unmatched: 3. The CDR3 coding sequence is TGTGCCAGCAGTTTACCAGGGGGCCTTGGCTACACCTTC. Translated, it gives CASSLPGGLGYTF.

This sequence joins TRBV10-1 and TRBJ2-1; 7 bases are shared with TRBD1. Losses at the gene ends were 4 bases for V and 7 bases for J; bases not matched to a gene: 16. Germline V lookup: CDR1 WNHNN, CDR2 SYGVQD (reference sequence). This CDR3 spans 17 amino acids. CDR3 sequence (DNA): TGCGCCAGCAGTGTTACTTGTTCGGACAGGCCTAATAATGAGCAGTTCTTC. Amino acid sequence: CASSVTCSDRPNNEQFF.

The chain combines TRBV4-1 with TRBJ2-7; 7 bases fit TRBD2. The CDR3 covers 16 residues. Germline V gene lookup returns CDR1 MGHRA and CDR2 YSYEKL. With V trimmed by 0 bases and J by 3 bases, 8 bases remained unmatched. The CDR3 spells CASSQDSRAGVYEQYF. CDR3 nucleotide sequence: TGCGCCAGCAGCCAAGACTCACGCGCGGGGGTCTACGAGCAGTACTTC.

This clone was seen a single time. The rearrangement uses TRBV6-5 and TRBJ2-1; 11 bases line up with TRBD2. The length of the CDR3 is 15 residues. From germline, CDR1 is MNHEY and CDR2 SVGAGI. The ends lost 5 bases at V and 5 bases at J; junction bases unmatched: 5. CDR3 in DNA: TGTGCCAGCAGTCGAGGGACTAGCGGTAACAATGAGCAGTTCTTC. This translates into CASSRGTSGNNEQFF.

This chain links TRBV2 with TRBJ2-7; 11 nucleotides agree with TRBD2. CDR1 SNHLY and CDR2 FYNNEI come from the germline V gene. The CDR3 loop spans 18 amino acids. Trimming at V came to 3 bases and at J to 2 bases, leaving 12 bases not matched to a gene. CDR3 sequence: CASSESVAGGLEAYEQYF. In DNA form, the CDR3 reads TGTGCCAGCAGTGAGAGTGTAGCGGGGGGGCTAGAGGCCTACGAGCAGTACTTC.